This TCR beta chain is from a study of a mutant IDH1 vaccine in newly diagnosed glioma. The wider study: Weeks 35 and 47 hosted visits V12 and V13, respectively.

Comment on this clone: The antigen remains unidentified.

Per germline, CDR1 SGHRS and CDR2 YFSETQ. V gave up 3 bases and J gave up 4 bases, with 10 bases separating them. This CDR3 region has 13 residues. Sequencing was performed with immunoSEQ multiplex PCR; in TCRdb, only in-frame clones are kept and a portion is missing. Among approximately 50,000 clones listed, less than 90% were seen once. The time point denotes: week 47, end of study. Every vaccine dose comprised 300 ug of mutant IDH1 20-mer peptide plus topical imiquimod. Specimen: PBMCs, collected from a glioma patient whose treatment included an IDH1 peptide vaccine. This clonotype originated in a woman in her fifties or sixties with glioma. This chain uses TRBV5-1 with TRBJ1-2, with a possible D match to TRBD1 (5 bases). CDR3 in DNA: TGCGCCAGCAGCTCCGGGGACCGCTATGGCTACACCTTC. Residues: CASSSGDRYGYTF.